The rows below give T cell receptor beta chains drawn from one sample of a study of cytomegalovirus exposure and HLA in healthy donors. Assay: immunoSEQ multiplex PCR; the TCRdb copy retains only in-frame clones and omits some. The data contain tens of thousands of clones, approximately 70% of them singletons. The sequenced sample was PBMCs. The receptors shown here come from a male donor in good health and CMV-seropositive. Both conserved end residues are part of each CDR3. D genes are given only for firm matches. Clone size is shown for a subset of rows, as once, few, many or a class of expanded clone.

TRBV5-8	TRBD2	TRBJ2-5	NA	CASSLTSGGAETQYF	TGTGCCAGCAGCCTGACTAGCGGGGGGGCGGAGACCCAGTACTTC
TRBV7-2	TRBD2	TRBJ2-5	NA	CASSLAGTSVGETQYF	TGTGCCAGCAGCTTAGCCGGGACTAGCGTTGGAGAGACCCAGTACTTC
TRBV5-5	NA	TRBJ1-5	few	CASSLYRGVSNQPQHF	TGTGCCAGCAGCTTGTACCGGGGGGTTAGCAATCAGCCCCAGCATTTT
TRBV7-2	TRBD2	TRBJ2-3	few	CASSLAPSGTDTQYF	TGTGCCAGCAGCTTAGCGCCTAGCGGAACAGATACGCAGTATTTT
TRBV5-1	NA	TRBJ1-2	NA	CASSGGGAHGYTF	TGCGCCAGCAGCGGAGGAGGGGCGCATGGCTACACCTTC
TRBV25-1	NA	TRBJ1-1	NA	CASGRLGTEAFF	TGTGCCAGCGGTAGGCTCGGGACTGAAGCTTTCTTT
TRBV11-2	NA	TRBJ2-5	NA	CASSLAMPGGPETQYF	TGTGCCAGCAGCTTAGCGATGCCCGGGGGACCAGAGACCCAGTACTTC
TRBV7-3	TRBD2	TRBJ2-1	NA	CASSLWTRLAGYNEQFF	TGTGCCAGCAGCTTATGGACCCGACTAGCGGGTTACAATGAGCAGTTCTTC
TRBV10-3	NA	TRBJ1-5	NA	CAISGEGGMFQPQHF	TGTGCCATCAGTGGGGAGGGGGGAATGTTTCAGCCCCAGCATTTT
TRBV5-8	NA	TRBJ2-7	NA	CASSPRDLQYEQYF	TGTGCCAGCAGCCCCCGGGACTTACAATACGAGCAGTACTTC
TRBV13	NA	TRBJ1-3	NA	CASSLPGLSGNTIYF	TGTGCCAGCAGCTTACCGGGACTCTCTGGAAACACCATATATTTT
TRBV7-9	NA	TRBJ1-2	few	CASSLGQGDGYTF	TGTGCCAGCAGCTTAGGGCAGGGCGATGGCTACACCTTC
TRBV15	TRBD2	TRBJ2-3	few	CATSGVRGGGTDTQYF	TGTGCCACCAGCGGGGTTCGCGGGGGAGGCACAGATACGCAGTATTTT
TRBV18	NA	TRBJ2-7	NA	CASSKQEYEQYF	TGTGCCAGCTCAAAGCAAGAGTACGAGCAGTACTTC
TRBV19	NA	TRBJ2-7	NA	CASSIEEGLSYEQYF	TGTGCCAGTAGTATAGAGGAGGGCCTCTCCTACGAGCAGTACTTC
TRBV15	TRBD2	TRBJ2-3	NA	CATSPRGTSGRKTDTQYF	TGTGCCACCAGCCCCCGTGGGACTAGCGGGAGAAAAACAGATACGCAGTATTTT
TRBV11-2	NA	TRBJ2-7	NA	CASSLAGNRYEQYF	TGTGCCAGCAGCTTAGCAGGGAATCGCTACGAGCAGTACTTC
TRBV10-1	TRBD2	TRBJ2-2	NA	CASRKAGGTGELFF	TGCGCCAGCAGAAAGGCGGGGGGCACCGGGGAGCTGTTTTTT
TRBV19	NA	TRBJ2-7	NA	CASSIGRGIYEQYF	TGTGCCAGTAGTATAGGACGGGGGATCTACGAGCAGTACTTC
TRBV2	NA	TRBJ2-7	few	CASSPDSSSYEQYF	TGTGCCAGCAGCCCAGACAGCAGCTCCTACGAGCAGTACTTC
TRBV11-2	TRBD2	TRBJ2-2	NA	CASSSRLAGAGELFF	TGTGCCAGCAGCTCGCGACTAGCGGGAGCCGGGGAGCTGTTTTTT
TRBV7-2	TRBD2	TRBJ2-2	NA	CASSQWAGVDTGELFF	TGTGCCAGCAGCCAATGGGCGGGGGTGGACACCGGGGAGCTGTTTTTT
TRBV7-9	TRBD2	TRBJ2-5	NA	CASSLAGLAGAQETQYF	TGTGCCAGCAGCTTAGCGGGGCTAGCGGGGGCCCAAGAGACCCAGTACTTC
TRBV27	TRBD1	TRBJ1-5	NA	CASRSAAGTGFRNNQPQHF	TGTGCCAGCAGGTCGGCGGCTGGGACAGGGTTTAGGAACAATCAGCCCCAGCATTTT
TRBV7-2	NA	TRBJ2-7	NA	CASSLGHFSYEQYF	TGTGCCAGCAGCTTAGGCCACTTCTCCTACGAGCAGTACTTC
TRBV29-1	NA	TRBJ2-5	NA	CSVEGRDRSAQYF	TGCAGCGTTGAAGGGCGGGACCGGTCAGCGCAGTACTTC
TRBV5-8	TRBD2	TRBJ2-3	NA	CASSLGSGGARDTQYF	TGTGCCAGCAGCTTGGGTAGCGGGGGGGCAAGGGATACGCAGTATTTT
TRBV6-6	TRBD1	TRBJ1-2	few	CASSSGTGVNWFCTF	TGTGCCAGCAGTTCCGGGACAGGGGTAAATTGGTTTTGCACCTTC
TRBV19	NA	TRBJ1-5	once	CASSMGAGGNQPQHF	TGTGCCAGTAGTATGGGGGCAGGTGGCAATCAGCCCCAGCATTTT
TRBV5-1	TRBD1	TRBJ2-1	once	CASSYGQGAYNEQFF	TGCGCCAGCAGTTATGGACAGGGAGCGTACAATGAGCAGTTCTTC
TRBV5-1	NA	TRBJ2-5	NA	CASSLARAGQETQYF	TGCGCCAGCAGCTTGGCCCGCGCAGGGCAAGAGACCCAGTACTTC
TRBV7-9	NA	TRBJ2-2	NA	CSSSSQIQGPGYTGELFF	TGTTCCAGCAGCTCGCAAATACAGGGACCCGGTTACACCGGGGAGCTGTTTTTT
TRBV10-2	TRBD2	TRBJ2-2	NA	CASSEDVAGGPGTGELFF	TGCGCCAGCAGTGAGGACGTAGCGGGGGGGCCGGGCACCGGGGAGCTGTTTTTT
TRBV19	TRBD2	TRBJ2-1	NA	CASMGGRSGEQFF	TGTGCCAGTATGGGCGGGAGGTCGGGTGAGCAGTTCTTC
TRBV6-6	NA	TRBJ1-5	NA	CASTDGGTYSNQPQHF	TGTGCCAGCACCGATGGCGGAACTTATAGCAATCAGCCCCAGCATTTT
TRBV6-5	TRBD1	TRBJ1-2	few	CASSDTGGHGYTF	TGTGCCAGCAGTGATACAGGGGGTCATGGCTACACCTTC
TRBV2	NA	TRBJ1-5	NA	CASSGSGVQQPQHF	TGTGCCAGCAGTGGGTCAGGGGTCCAACAGCCCCAGCATTTT
TRBV14	NA	TRBJ2-1	once	CASSQGAGLGWNEQFF	TGTGCCAGCAGCCAAGGCGCGGGATTGGGTTGGAATGAGCAGTTCTTC
TRBV19	TRBD2	TRBJ2-5	once	CASRLAGQETQYF	TGTGCCAGTAGATTAGCGGGACAAGAGACCCAGTACTTC
TRBV7-9	TRBD1	TRBJ1-1	NA	CASSPRQGLNTEAFF	TGTGCCAGCAGTCCTCGACAGGGCCTGAACACTGAAGCTTTCTTT
TRBV7-9	TRBD2	TRBJ2-5	NA	CASSPTASGRRETQYF	TGTGCCAGCAGCCCCACGGCTAGCGGGAGGAGGGAGACCCAGTACTTC
TRBV30	NA	TRBJ2-7	few	CACRGDSYEQYF	TGTGCCTGTCGAGGTGATTCCTACGAGCAGTACTTC
TRBV27	TRBD2	TRBJ2-3	NA	CASSYGASGGRGTQYF	TGTGCCAGCAGTTATGGGGCTAGCGGGGGCCGAGGTACGCAGTATTTT
TRBV30	TRBD1	TRBJ2-1	once	CAWSETGRKVYNEQFF	TGTGCCTGGAGTGAGACAGGGCGTAAAGTCTACAATGAGCAGTTCTTC
TRBV7-2	NA	TRBJ2-1	once	CASRSSDEQFF	TGTGCCAGCAGATCGTCGGATGAGCAGTTCTTC
TRBV13	NA	TRBJ1-1	once	CASSLRVGGTEAFF	TGTGCCAGCAGCTTGAGGGTGGGTGGGACTGAAGCTTTCTTT
TRBV9	NA	TRBJ1-4	NA	CASSVGLGRSNEKLFF	TGTGCCAGCAGCGTAGGACTTGGTAGGAGTAATGAAAAACTGTTTTTT
TRBV19	NA	TRBJ1-5	NA	CASTSTGNSNQPQHF	TGTGCCAGTACCTCGACGGGAAATAGCAATCAGCCCCAGCATTTT
TRBV10-3	NA	TRBJ2-5	NA	CAISGGPVGETQYF	TGTGCCATCAGTGGAGGGCCTGTTGGAGAGACCCAGTACTTC
TRBV5-1	NA	TRBJ1-1	NA	CASSPRGSEAFF	TGCGCCAGCAGCCCACGGGGAAGTGAAGCTTTCTTT
TRBV5-1	NA	TRBJ2-1	few	CASSWDSSSYNEQFF	TGCGCCAGCAGCTGGGACTCTAGCTCCTACAATGAGCAGTTCTTC
TRBV10-3	TRBD2	TRBJ2-7	NA	CAISLTSAPYEQYF	TGTGCCATCAGTTTAACTAGCGCTCCTTACGAGCAGTACTTC
TRBV5-1	TRBD1	TRBJ2-7	NA	CASSFLGPGQGSAQYF	TGCGCCAGCAGCTTTTTGGGACCGGGACAGGGTTCCGCGCAGTACTTC
TRBV10-3	NA	TRBJ2-5	NA	CAIMEGVEETQYF	TGTGCCATCATGGAGGGAGTGGAAGAGACCCAGTACTTC
TRBV4-1	TRBD1	TRBJ1-5	NA	CASSQDRVGTGYQPQHF	TGCGCCAGCAGCCAAGATAGGGTAGGGACAGGGTATCAGCCCCAGCATTTT